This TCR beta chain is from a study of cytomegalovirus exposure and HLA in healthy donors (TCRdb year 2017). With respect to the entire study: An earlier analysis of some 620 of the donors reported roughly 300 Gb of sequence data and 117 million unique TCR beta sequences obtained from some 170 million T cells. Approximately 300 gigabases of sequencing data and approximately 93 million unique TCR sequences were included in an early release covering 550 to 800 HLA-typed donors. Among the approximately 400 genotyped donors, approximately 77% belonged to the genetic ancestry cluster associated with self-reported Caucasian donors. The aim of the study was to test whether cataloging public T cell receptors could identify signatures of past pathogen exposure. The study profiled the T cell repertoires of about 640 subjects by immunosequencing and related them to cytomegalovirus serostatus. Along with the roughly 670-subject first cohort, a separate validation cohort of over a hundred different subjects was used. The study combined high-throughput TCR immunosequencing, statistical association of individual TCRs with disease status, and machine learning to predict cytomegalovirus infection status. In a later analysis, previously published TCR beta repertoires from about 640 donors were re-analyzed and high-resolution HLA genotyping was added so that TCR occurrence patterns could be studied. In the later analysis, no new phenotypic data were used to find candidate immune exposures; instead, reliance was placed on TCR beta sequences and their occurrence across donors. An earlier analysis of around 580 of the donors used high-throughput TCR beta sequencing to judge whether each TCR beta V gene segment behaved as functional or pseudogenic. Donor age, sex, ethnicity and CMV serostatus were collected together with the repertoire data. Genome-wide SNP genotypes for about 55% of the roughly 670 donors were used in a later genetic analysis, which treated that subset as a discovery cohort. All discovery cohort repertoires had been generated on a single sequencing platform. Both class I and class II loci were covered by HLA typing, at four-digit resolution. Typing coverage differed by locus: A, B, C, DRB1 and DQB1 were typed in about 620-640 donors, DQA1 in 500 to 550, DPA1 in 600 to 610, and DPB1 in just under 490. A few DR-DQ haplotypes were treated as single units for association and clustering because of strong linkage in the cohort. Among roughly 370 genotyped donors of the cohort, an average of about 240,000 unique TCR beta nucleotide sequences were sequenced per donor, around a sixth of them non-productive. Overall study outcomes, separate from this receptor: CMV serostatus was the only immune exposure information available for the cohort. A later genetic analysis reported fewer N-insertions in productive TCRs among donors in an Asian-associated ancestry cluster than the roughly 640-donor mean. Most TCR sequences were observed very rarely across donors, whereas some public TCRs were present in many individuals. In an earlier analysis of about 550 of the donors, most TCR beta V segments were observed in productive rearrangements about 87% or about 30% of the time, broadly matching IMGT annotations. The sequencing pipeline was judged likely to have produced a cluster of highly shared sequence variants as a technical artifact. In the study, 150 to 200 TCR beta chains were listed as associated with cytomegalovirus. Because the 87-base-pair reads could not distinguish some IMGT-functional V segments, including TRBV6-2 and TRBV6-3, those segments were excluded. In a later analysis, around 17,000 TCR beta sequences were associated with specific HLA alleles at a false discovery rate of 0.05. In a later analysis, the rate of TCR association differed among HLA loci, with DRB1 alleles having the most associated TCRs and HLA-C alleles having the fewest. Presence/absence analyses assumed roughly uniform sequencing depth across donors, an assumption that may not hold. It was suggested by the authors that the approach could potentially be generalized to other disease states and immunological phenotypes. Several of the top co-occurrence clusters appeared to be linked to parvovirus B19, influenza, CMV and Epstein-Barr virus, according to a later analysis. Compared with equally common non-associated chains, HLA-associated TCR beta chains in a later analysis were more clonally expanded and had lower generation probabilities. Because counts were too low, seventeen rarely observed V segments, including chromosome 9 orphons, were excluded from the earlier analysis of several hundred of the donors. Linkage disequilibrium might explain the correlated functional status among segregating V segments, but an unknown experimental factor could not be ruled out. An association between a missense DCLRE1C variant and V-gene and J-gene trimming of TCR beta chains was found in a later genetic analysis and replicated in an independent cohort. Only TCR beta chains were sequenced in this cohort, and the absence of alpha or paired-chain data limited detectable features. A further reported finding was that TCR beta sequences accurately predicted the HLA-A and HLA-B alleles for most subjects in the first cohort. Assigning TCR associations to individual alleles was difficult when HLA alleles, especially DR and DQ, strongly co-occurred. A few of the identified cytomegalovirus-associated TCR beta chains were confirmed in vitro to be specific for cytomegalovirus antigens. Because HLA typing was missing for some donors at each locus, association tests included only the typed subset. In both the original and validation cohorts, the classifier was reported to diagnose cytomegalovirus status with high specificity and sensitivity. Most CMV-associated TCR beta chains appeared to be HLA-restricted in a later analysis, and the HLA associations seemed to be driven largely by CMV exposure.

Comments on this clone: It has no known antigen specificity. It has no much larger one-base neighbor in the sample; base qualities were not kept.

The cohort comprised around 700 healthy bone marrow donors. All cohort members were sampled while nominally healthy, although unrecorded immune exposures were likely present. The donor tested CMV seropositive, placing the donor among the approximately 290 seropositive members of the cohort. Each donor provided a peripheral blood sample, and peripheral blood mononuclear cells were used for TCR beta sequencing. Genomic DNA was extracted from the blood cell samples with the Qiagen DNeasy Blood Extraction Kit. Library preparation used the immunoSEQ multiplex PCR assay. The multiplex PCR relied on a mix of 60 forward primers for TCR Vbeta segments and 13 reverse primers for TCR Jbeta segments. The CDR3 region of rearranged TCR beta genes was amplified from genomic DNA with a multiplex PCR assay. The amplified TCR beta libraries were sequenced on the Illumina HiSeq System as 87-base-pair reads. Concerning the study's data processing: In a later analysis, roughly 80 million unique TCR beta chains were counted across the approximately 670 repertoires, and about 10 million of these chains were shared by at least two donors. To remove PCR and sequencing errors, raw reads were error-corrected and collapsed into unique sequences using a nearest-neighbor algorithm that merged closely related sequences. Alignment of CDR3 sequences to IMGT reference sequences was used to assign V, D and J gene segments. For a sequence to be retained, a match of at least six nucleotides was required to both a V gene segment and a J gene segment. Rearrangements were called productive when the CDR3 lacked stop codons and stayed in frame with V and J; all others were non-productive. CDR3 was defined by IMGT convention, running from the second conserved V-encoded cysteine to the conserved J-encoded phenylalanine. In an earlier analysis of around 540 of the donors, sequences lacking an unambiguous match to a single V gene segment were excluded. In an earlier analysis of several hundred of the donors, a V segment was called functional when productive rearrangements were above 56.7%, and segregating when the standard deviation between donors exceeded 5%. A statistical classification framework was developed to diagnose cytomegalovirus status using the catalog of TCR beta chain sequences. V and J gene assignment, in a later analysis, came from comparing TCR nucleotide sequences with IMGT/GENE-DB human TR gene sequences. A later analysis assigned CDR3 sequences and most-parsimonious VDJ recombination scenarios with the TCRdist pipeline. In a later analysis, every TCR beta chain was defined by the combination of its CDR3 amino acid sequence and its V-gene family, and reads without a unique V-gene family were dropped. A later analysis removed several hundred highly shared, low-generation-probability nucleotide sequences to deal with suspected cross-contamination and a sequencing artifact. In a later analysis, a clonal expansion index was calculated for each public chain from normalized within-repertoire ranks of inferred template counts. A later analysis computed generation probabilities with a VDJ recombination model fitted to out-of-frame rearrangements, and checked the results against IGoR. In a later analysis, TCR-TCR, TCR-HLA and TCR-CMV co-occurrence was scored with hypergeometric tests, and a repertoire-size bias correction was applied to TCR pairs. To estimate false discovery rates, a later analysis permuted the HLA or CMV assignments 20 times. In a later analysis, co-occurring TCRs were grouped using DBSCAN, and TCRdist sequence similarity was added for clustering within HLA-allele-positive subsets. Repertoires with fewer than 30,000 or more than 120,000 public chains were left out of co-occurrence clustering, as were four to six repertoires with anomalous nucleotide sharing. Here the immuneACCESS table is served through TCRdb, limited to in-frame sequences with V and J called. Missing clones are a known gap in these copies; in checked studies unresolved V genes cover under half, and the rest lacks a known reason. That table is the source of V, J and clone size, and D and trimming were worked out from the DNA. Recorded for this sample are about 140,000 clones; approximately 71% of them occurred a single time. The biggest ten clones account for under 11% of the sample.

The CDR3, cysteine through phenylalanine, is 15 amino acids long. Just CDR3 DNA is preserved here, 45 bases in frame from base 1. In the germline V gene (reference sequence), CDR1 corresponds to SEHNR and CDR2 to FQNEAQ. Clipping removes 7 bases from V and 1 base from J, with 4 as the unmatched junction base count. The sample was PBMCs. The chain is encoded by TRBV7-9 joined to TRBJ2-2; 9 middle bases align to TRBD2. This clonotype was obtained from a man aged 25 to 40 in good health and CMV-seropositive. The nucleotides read TGTGCCAGCACCCAGACTAGCGGGAACACCGGGGAGCTGTTTTTT. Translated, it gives CASTQTSGNTGELFF.